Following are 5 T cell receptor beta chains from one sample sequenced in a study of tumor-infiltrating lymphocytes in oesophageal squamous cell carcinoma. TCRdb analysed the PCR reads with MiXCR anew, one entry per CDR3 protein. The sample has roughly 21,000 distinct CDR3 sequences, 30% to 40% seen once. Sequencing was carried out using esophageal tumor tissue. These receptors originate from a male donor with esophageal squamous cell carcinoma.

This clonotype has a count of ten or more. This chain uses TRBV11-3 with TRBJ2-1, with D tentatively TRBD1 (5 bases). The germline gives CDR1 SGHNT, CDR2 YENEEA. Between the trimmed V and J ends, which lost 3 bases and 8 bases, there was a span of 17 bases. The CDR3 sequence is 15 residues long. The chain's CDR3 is CASSLTYSGSDEQFF. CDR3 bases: TGTGCCAGCAGCTTGACCTACTCAGGGTCCGATGAGCAGTTCTTC.

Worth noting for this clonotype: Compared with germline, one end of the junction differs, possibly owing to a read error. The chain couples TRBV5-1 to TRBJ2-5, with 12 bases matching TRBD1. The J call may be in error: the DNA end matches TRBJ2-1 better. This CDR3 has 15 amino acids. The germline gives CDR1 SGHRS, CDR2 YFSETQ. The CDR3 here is CASSFGTGGYDEQFF. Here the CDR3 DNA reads TGCGCCAGCAGCTTTGGGACAGGGGGCTACGATGAGCAGTTCTTC.

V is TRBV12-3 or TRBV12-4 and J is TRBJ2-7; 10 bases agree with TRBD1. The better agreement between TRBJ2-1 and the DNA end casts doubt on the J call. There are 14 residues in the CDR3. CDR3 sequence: CASSSGTGDNEQFF. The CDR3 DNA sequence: TGTGCCAGCAGTTCCGGGACAGGGGACAATGAGCAGTTCTTC.

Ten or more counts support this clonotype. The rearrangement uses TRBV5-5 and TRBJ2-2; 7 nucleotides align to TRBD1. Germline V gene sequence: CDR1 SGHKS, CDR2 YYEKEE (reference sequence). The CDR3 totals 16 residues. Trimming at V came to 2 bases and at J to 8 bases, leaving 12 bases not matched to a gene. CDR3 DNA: TGTGCCAGCAGCTTCAACGACAGGGCCCCGAGGGGGGAGCTGTTTTTT. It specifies CASSFNDRAPRGELFF.

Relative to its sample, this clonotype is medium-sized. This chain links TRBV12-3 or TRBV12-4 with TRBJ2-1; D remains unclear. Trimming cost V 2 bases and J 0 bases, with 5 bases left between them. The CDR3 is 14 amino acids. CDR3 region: CASSLRSSYNEQFF. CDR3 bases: TGTGCCAGCAGTTTAAGGAGCTCCTACAATGAGCAGTTCTTC.